What follows are 8 T cell receptor beta chains derived from one specimen sequenced in a study of blood T cell repertoires in COVID-19. Measured with immunoSEQ multiplex PCR; TCRdb has only the in-frame clones, and not every one. The sample has about 160,000 clones; more than 75% are singletons. Sequenced: peripheral blood. Receptors were obtained from a man younger than 35 with acute or convalescent COVID-19.

As DNA, the CDR3 is TGTGCCAGCAGCCCACGACAGGGGGCTTTGGCCGGGGAGCTGTTTTTT. Its translation: CASSPRQGALAGELFF. The gene calls are TRBV7-8 and TRBJ2-2; 10 bases fit TRBD1. Trimming at V came to 5 bases and at J to 6 bases, leaving 9 bases not matched to a gene. The germline V gene has CDR1 SGHVS and CDR2 FQNEAQ. This CDR3 has 16 amino acids.

This sequence joins TRBV6-5 and TRBJ2-2; D gene ambiguous. V gave up 0 bases and J gave up 6 bases, with 8 bases separating them. Germline V lookup: CDR1 MNHEY, CDR2 SVGAGI. There are 14 residues in the CDR3. The CDR3 bases are TGTGCCAGCAGTTACTCCTCGGTATCCGGGGAGCTGTTTTTT. Its translation: CASSYSSVSGELFF.

This rearrangement joins TRBV25-1 to TRBJ1-5; TRBD1 might be the D (5 bases). CDR1 is MGHDK, CDR2 SYGVNS, per germline. Trimming removed 1 base at V and 4 bases at J, with 14 bases between. The CDR3 runs to 16 residues. The CDR3: CASSESPTEVNQPQHF. As DNA, the CDR3 is TGTGCCAGCAGTGAATCCCCGACAGAAGTAAATCAGCCCCAGCATTTT.

As for this clone: Other DNA sequences from this sample encode an identical CDR3 as well. The V and J genes are TRBV9 and TRBJ1-1; a weak D match, TRBD1 (5 bases). The CDR3 sequence is 14 residues long. Germline V gives CDR1 SGDLS, CDR2 YYNGEE. V lost 4 bases and J lost 1, with 11 bases in between. The CDR3 spells CASSSQGGNTEAFF. The CDR3 region has the DNA TGTGCCAGCAGCTCCCAGGGAGGGAACACTGAAGCTTTCTTT.

The genes are TRBV7-9 and TRBJ1-2; 10 nucleotides line up with TRBD1. V was clipped by 5 bases and J by 8 bases; unmatched bases: 8. CDR3 length: 14 amino acids. Germline CDR1 reads SEHNR; CDR2 reads FQNEAQ (reference sequence). The CDR3 DNA reads as TGTGCCAGCAGCCCCGGGACAGGGGCGGGAGGCTACACCTTC. Translating gives CASSPGTGAGGYTF.

The chain combines TRBV9 with TRBJ2-3; 10 bases map to TRBD2. The ends lost 0 bases at V and 5 bases at J; junction bases unmatched: 3. The CDR3 length is 15 residues. The germline gives CDR1 SGDLS, CDR2 YYNGEE. CDR3 in DNA: TGTGCCAGCAGCGTAGGAGTAGCGGGGGGAGATACGCAGTATTTT. This translates into CASSVGVAGGDTQYF. The whole variable domain, filled in from reference TRBV9 and TRBJ2-3, reads DSGVTQTPKHLITATGQRVTLRCSPRSGDLSVYWYQQSLDQGLQFLIQYYNGEERAKGNILERFSAQQFPDLHSELNLSSLELGDSALYFCASSVGVAGGDTQYFGPGTRLTVL.

The chain has TRBV19 and TRBJ1-1, with D possibly being TRBD1 (6 bases). V was trimmed by 6 bases and J by 8 bases, leaving 13 bases between them. This CDR3 is 12 amino acids long. Germline V CDR1 and CDR2: LNHDA, SQIVND (reference sequence). Written as DNA, the CDR3 is TGTGCCAGTAGCCCGGGAGGACAGGAAGCTTTCTTT. As protein: CASSPGGQEAFF.

This sequence joins TRBV5-1 and TRBJ2-1; 11 bases fit TRBD2. This CDR3 comprises 19 residues. V lost 1 base and J lost 4; bases outside the gene matches: 13. Per the germline V gene, CDR1 is SGHRS and CDR2 is YFSETQ. DNA for the CDR3: TGCGCCAGCAGCTTGTGGCCCCTTGGACTAGCGGGTATATACAATGAGCAGTTCTTC. This sequence encodes CASSLWPLGLAGIYNEQFF.